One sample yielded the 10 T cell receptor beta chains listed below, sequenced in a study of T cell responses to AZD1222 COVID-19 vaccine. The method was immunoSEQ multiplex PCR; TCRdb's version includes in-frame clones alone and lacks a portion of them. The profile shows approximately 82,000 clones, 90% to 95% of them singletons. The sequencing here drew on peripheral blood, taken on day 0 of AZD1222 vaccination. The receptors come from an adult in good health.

The chain's CDR3 is CASSGPLAGGGTQYF. CDR3 nucleotide sequence: TGTGCCAGCAGTGGCCCACTAGCGGGGGGAGGGACCCAGTACTTC. The rearrangement links TRBV2 to TRBJ2-5, with 12 bases fitting TRBD2. CDR1 and CDR2 from the germline V gene are SNHLY and FYNNEI. CDR3 length: 15 residues. Germline trimming cut 4 bases from V and 7 bases from J; bases unmatched to any gene: 7.

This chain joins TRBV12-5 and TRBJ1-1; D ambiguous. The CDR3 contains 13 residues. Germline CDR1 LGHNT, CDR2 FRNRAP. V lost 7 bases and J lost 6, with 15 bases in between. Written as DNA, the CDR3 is TGTGCTAGTGCTACCACCGACACCGCTGAAGCTTTCTTT. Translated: CASATTDTAEAFF.

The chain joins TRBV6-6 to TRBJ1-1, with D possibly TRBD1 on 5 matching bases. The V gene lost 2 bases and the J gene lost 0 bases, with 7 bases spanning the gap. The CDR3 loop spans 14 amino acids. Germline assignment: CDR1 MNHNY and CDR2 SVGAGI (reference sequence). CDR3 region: CASSYTGVNTEAFF. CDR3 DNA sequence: TGTGCCAGCAGTTACACAGGTGTGAACACTGAAGCTTTCTTT.

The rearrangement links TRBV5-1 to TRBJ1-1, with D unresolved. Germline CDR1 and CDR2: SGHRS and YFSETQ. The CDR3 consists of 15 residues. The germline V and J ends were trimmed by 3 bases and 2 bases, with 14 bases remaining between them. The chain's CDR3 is CASSYMGRSNTEAFF. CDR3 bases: TGCGCCAGCAGCTATATGGGAAGGAGTAACACTGAAGCTTTCTTT.

The CDR3 DNA reads TGTGCCAGCAGCCAAGCCCCACTAGCGGGGAACACCGGGGAGCTGTTTTTT. This gives the protein CASSQAPLAGNTGELFF. The chain recombines TRBV3-1 (or the pseudogene TRBV3-2) with TRBJ2-2, with 9 bases aligning to TRBD2. CDR1 and CDR2 from the germline V gene are LGHDT and YNNKEL (reference sequence). CDR3 length: 17 amino acids. V gave up 1 base and J gave up 1 base; unmatched junction bases: 4.

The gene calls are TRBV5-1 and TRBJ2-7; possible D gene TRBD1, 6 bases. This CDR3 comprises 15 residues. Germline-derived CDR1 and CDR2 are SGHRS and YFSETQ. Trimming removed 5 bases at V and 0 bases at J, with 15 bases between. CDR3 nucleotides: TGCGCCAGCAGTGATACAGGGTCCATCTCCTACGAGCAGTACTTC. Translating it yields CASSDTGSISYEQYF.

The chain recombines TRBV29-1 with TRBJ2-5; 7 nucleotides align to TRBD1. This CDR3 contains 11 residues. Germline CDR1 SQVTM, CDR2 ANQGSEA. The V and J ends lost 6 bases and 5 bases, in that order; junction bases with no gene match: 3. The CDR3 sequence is CSVGQPETQYF. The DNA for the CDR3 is TGCAGCGTGGGACAGCCGGAGACCCAGTACTTC. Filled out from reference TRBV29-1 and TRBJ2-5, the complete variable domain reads SAVISQKPSRDICQRGTSLTIQCQVDSQVTMMFWYRQQPGQSLTLIATANQGSEATYESGFVIDKFPISRPNLTFSTLTVSNMSPEDSSIYLCSVGQPETQYFGPGTRLLVL.

CDR3 DNA: TGTGCCAGCAGCGTACGAAACAGGGCGTTCTCCTACAATGAGCAGTTCTTC. It translates to CASSVRNRAFSYNEQFF. V gene TRBV14 combines with J gene TRBJ2-1; D is possibly TRBD1 (6 bases). Trimming stripped 5 bases from V and 0 bases from J, with 17 bases between. The length of the CDR3 is 17 residues. In germline, CDR1 is SGHDN, CDR2 FVKESK.

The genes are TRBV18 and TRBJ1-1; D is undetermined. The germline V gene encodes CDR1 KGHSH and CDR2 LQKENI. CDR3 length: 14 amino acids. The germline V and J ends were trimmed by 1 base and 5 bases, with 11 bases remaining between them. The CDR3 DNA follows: TGTGCCAGCTCACCACGGAGAGAAGGAACTGAAGCTTTCTTT. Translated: CASSPRREGTEAFF. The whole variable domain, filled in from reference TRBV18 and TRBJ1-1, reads NAGVMQNPRHLVRRRGQEARLRCSPMKGHSHVYWYRQLPEEGLKFMVYLQKENIIDESGMPKERFSAEFPKEGPSILRIQQVVRGDSAAYFCASSPRREGTEAFFGQGTRLTVV.

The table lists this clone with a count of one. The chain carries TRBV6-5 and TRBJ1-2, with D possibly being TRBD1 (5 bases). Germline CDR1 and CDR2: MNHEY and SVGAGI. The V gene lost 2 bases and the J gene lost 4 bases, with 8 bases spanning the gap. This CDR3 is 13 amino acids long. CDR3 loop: CASSYPDSYGYTF. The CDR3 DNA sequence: TGTGCCAGCAGTTACCCCGACAGCTATGGCTACACCTTC.